Presented here are 13 T cell receptor beta chains from one specimen sequenced in a study of T cells in pancreatic ductal adenocarcinoma. TCRdb's table, derived via immunoSEQ multiplex PCR, lists solely in-frame clones and lacks some. The sample yields over 100,000 clones, around 96% seen once. Selected pancreatic ductal adenocarcinoma patients had undergone surgery without neoadjuvant therapy. Sequenced sample: PBMCs. The receptors shown here come from a human donor with pancreatic ductal adenocarcinoma.

This clone was seen a handful of times. This CDR3 reads CASSRAGGTGMYEQYF. CDR3 in DNA: TGTGCCAGCAGTCGCGCCGGGGGGACAGGGATGTACGAGCAGTACTTC. The V and J genes are TRBV5-5 and TRBJ2-7; 9 bases map to TRBD1. CDR3 length: 16 residues. V dropped 5 bases and J dropped 4; count of bases not matched to a gene: 13. Germline values: CDR1 SGHKS, CDR2 YYEKEE (reference sequence).

The chain joins TRBV28 to TRBJ2-2; 16 bases are a match to TRBD2. V gave up 8 bases and J gave up 0 bases; unmatched junction bases: 12. CDR3 length equals 20 residues. Germline V gene lookup returns CDR1 MDHEN and CDR2 SYDVKM. The chain's CDR3 is CASAALGLAGGMANTGELFF. The CDR3 DNA sequence: TGTGCCAGCGCCGCCCTGGGACTAGCGGGAGGGATGGCGAACACCGGGGAGCTGTTTTTT.

This clone was found once. CDR3: CSSGGGRDEQFF. The CDR3 nucleotides are TGCAGCTCCGGGGGGGGGCGCGATGAGCAGTTCTTC. This chain links TRBV29-1 with TRBJ2-1; 8 bases are a match to TRBD2. V shed 8 bases and J 8 bases; nucleotides not matched to a gene: 8. Germline values: CDR1 SQVTM, CDR2 ANQGSEA. The CDR3 consists of 12 residues.

The V and J genes are TRBV27 and TRBJ2-7, with 13 bases lining up with TRBD2. CDR1 and CDR2 (germline): MNHEY, SMNVEV (reference sequence). The CDR3 totals 15 residues. Unmatched junction bases numbered 4, after V lost 6 bases and J lost 2 bases. The CDR3 sequence is CASRPGTSGAYEQYF. Written as DNA, the CDR3 is TGTGCCAGCAGACCCGGGACTAGCGGGGCCTACGAGCAGTACTTC.

This chain uses TRBV27 with TRBJ1-2; weak D call: TRBD1 (5 bases). V was cut by 5 bases and J by 2 bases, with 9 bases left in between. CDR3 length: 13 amino acids. CDR1 MNHEY and CDR2 SMNVEV come from the germline V gene (reference sequence). The CDR3 DNA reads TGTGCCAGCAGTCCACGGGGGAACTATGGCTACACCTTC. It translates to CASSPRGNYGYTF.

The chain joins TRBV7-2 to TRBJ2-1, with 11 bases fitting TRBD2. Trimming removed 4 bases from V and 4 bases from J; junction bases left unmatched: 3. The germline V gene encodes CDR1 SGHTA and CDR2 FQGNSA. The CDR3 contains 15 residues. CDR3 residues: CASSSTSGTYNEQFF. CDR3 sequence (DNA): TGTGCCAGCAGCTCGACTAGCGGGACTTACAATGAGCAGTTCTTC.

The J gene is TRBJ1-5, the V gene TRBV18, with 7 bases aligning to TRBD1. Unmatched junction bases numbered 10, after V lost 6 bases and J lost 5 bases. Germline CDR1 and CDR2: KGHSH and LQKENI. The CDR3 is 15 residues long. CDR3 residues: CASSPGGGEDQPQHF. The CDR3 bases are TGTGCCAGCTCCCCAGGGGGGGGCGAGGATCAGCCCCAGCATTTT.

The chain has TRBV29-1 and TRBJ1-3; tentatively, D is TRBD1 (6 bases). Germline V CDR1 and CDR2: SQVTM, ANQGSEA. The CDR3 is 15 residues long. The V and J ends lost 6 bases and 5 bases respectively, with 20 bases between them. CDR3 protein: CSVGQGSSGRNTIYF. DNA of the CDR3: TGCAGCGTCGGCCAGGGGTCCTCAGGAAGAAACACCATATATTTT.

The rearrangement uses TRBV18 and TRBJ2-7; TRBD1 aligns across 9 bases. After removal of 5 bases from V and 6 bases from J, the junction contained 8 bases not matched to a gene. This CDR3 is 14 amino acids long. Germline CDR1 and CDR2: KGHSH and LQKENI. The CDR3 protein is CASSGGQGPSEQYF. The DNA of the CDR3 is TGTGCCAGCTCAGGGGGACAGGGACCATCCGAGCAGTACTTC.

The chain employs TRBV29-1 and TRBJ2-7; no definite D call. From germline, CDR1 is SQVTM and CDR2 ANQGSEA. The CDR3 totals 11 residues. Trimming stripped 4 bases from V and 2 bases from J, with 6 bases between. CDR3 region: CSVGAPYEQYF. CDR3 nucleotides: TGCAGCGTTGGGGCGCCCTACGAGCAGTACTTC.

The chain combines TRBV11-2 with TRBJ2-3, with 7 nucleotides matching TRBD2. The V gene's germline CDR1 is SGHAT and CDR2 FQNNGV. The CDR3 consists of 15 residues. The ends lost 7 bases at V and 2 bases at J; junction bases unmatched: 9. CDR3 DNA: TGTGCCAGCAACCGGGACTACGCGTACACAGATACGCAGTATTTT. Translated, it gives CASNRDYAYTDTQYF.

The chain uses TRBV6-5 and TRBJ1-1; the D gene is possibly TRBD1 (5 bases). The germline V gene has CDR1 MNHEY and CDR2 SVGAGI. CDR3 length: 13 residues. Trimming shortened V by 5 bases and J by 0 bases, and 7 bases separated the two germline ends. The CDR3 reads CASSRQMNTEAFF. The DNA of the CDR3 is TGTGCCAGCAGTAGACAGATGAACACTGAAGCTTTCTTT.

This chain uses TRBV27 with TRBJ1-4; possibly TRBD1 for D (6 bases). V was pared by 5 bases and J by 4 bases, with 8 bases between. Germline CDR1 reads MNHEY; CDR2 reads SMNVEV (reference sequence). The CDR3 extends over 13 amino acids. The DNA of the CDR3 is TGTGCCAGCAGTACAGGGATTAATGAAAAACTGTTTTTT. It yields the protein CASSTGINEKLFF. Combining the CDR3 with reference TRBV27 and TRBJ1-4 gives the whole variable domain EAQVTQNPRYLITVTGKKLTVTCSQNMNHEYMSWYRQDPGLGLRQIYYSMNVEVTDKGDVPEGYKVSRKEKRNFPLILESPSPNQTSLYFCASSTGINEKLFFGSGTQLSVL.